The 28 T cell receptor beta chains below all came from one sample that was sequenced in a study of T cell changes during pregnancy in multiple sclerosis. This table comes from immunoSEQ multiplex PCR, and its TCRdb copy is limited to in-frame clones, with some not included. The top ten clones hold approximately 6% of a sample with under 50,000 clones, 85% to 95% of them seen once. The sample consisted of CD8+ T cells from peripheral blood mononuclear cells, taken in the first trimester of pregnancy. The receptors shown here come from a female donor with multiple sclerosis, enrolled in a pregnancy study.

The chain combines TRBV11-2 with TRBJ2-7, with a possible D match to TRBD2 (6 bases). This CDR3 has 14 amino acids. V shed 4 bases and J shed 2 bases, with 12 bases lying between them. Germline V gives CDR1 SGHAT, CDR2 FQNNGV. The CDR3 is CASSWPGLAYEQYF. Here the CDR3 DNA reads TGTGCCAGCAGCTGGCCGGGACTGGCCTACGAGCAGTACTTC.

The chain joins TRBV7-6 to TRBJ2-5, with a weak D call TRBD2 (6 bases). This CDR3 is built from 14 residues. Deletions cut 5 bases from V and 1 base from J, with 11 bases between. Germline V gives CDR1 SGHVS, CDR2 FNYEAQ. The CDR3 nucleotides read TGTGCCAGCAGCCCGACTAGGGGCCAAGAGACCCAGTACTTC. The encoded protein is CASSPTRGQETQYF.

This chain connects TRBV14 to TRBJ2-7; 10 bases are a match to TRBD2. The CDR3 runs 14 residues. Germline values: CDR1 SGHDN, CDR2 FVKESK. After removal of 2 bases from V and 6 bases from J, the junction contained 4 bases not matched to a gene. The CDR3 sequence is CASSQSGRAREQYF. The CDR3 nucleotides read TGTGCCAGCAGCCAAAGCGGGAGGGCCCGCGAGCAGTACTTC.

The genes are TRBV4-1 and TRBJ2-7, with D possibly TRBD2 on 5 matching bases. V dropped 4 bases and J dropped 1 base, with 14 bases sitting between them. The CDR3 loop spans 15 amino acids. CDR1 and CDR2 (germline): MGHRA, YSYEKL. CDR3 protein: CASSPAGRLSYEQYF. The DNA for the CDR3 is TGCGCCAGCAGCCCCGCGGGCCGCCTTTCCTACGAGCAGTACTTC.

The CDR3 DNA reads TGCGCCAGCAGCTTAGGGCCGGGATACGAGCAGTACTTC. It translates to CASSLGPGYEQYF. The genes are TRBV5-1 and TRBJ2-7, with D possibly being TRBD2 (5 bases). Trimming took 2 bases from V and 4 from J, leaving 10 bases between them. Germline CDR1 and CDR2: SGHRS and YFSETQ. This CDR3 spans 13 amino acids. Variable domain in full (rest from reference TRBV5-1 and TRBJ2-7): KAGVTQTPRYLIKTRGQQVTLSCSPISGHRSVSWYQQTPGQGLQFLFEYFSETQRNKGNFPGRFSGRQFSNSRSEMNVSTLELGDSALYLCASSLGPGYEQYFGPGTRLTVT.

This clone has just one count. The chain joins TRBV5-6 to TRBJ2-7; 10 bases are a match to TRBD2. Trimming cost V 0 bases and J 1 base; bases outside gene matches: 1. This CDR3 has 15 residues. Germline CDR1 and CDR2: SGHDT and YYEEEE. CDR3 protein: CASSLAAGGSYEQYF. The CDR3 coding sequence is TGTGCCAGCAGCTTGGCAGCGGGAGGGTCCTACGAGCAGTACTTC.

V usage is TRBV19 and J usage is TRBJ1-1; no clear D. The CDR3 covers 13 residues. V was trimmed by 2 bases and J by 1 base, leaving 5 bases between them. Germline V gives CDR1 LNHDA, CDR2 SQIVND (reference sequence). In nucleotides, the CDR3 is TGTGCCAGTAGTATATCCTGGAACACTGAAGCTTTCTTT. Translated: CASSISWNTEAFF.

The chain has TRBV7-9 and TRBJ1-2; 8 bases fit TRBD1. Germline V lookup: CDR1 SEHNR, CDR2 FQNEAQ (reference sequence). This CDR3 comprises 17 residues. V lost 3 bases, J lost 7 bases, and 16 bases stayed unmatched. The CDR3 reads CASSFLPGRQGASGYTF. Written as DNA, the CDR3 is TGTGCCAGCAGCTTTCTTCCCGGTAGGCAGGGGGCAAGTGGCTACACCTTC.

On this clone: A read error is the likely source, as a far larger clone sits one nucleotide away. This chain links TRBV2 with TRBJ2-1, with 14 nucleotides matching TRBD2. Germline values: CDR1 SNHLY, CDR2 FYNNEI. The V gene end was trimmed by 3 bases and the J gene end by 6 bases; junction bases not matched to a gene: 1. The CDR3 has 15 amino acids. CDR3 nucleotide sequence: TGTGCCAGCAGTGAGGGGACTAGCGGGAGCAATGAGCAGTTCTTC. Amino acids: CASSEGTSGSNEQFF.

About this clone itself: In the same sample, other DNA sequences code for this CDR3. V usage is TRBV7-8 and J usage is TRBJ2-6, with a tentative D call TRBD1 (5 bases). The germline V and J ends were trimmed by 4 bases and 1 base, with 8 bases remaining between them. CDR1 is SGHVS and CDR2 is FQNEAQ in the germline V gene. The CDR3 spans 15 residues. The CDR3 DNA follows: TGTGCCAGCAGCTCACAGGAATCTGGGGCCAACGTCCTGACTTTC. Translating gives CASSSQESGANVLTF.

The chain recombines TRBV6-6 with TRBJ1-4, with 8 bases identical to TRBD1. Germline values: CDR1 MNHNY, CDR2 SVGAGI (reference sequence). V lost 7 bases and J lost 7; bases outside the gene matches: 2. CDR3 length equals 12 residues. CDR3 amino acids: CASKTGAEKLFF. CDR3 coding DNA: TGTGCCAGCAAGACAGGGGCTGAAAAACTGTTTTTT.

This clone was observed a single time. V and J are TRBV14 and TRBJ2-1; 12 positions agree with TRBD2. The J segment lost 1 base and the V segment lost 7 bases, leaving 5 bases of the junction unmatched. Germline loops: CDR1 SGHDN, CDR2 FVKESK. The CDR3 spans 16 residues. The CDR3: CASTTGLAGSYNEQFF. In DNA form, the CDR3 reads TGTGCCAGCACAACCGGACTAGCGGGGTCCTACAATGAGCAGTTCTTC.

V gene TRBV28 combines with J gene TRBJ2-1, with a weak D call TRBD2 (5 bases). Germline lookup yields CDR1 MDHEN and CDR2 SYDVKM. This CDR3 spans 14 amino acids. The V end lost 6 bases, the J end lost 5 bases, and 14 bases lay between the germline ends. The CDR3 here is CASSGGHSNNEQFF. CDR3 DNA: TGTGCCAGCAGCGGCGGGCACTCAAACAATGAGCAGTTCTTC.

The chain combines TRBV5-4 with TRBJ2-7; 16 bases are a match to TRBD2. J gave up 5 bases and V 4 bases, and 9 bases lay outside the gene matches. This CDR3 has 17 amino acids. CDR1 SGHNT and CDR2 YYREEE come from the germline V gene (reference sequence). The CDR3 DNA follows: TGTGCCAGCAGCCCCGGGACTAGCGGGAGGGCCGCCCACGAGCAGTACTTC. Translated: CASSPGTSGRAAHEQYF.

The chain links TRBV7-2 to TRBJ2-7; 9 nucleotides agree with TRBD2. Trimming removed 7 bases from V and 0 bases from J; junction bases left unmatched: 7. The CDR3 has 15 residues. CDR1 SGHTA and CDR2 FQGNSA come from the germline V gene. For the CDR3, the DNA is TGTGCCAGCACCGGCCGGACTAGCGTCTCCTACGAGCAGTACTTC. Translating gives CASTGRTSVSYEQYF.

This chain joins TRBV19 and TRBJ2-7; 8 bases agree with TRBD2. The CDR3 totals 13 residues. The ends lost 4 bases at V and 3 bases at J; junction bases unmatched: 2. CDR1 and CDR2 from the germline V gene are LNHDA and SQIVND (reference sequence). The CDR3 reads CASSTGTSYEQYF. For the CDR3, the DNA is TGTGCCAGTAGTACCGGGACTAGCTACGAGCAGTACTTC. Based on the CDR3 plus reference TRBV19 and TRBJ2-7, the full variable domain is DGGITQSPKYLFRKEGQNVTLSCEQNLNHDAMYWYRQDPGQGLRLIYYSQIVNDFQKGDIAEGYSVSREKKESFPLTVTSAQKNPTAFYLCASSTGTSYEQYFGPGTRLTVT.

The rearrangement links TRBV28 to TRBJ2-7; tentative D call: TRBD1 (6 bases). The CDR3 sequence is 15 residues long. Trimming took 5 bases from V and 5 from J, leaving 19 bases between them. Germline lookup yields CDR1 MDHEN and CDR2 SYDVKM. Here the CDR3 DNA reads TGTGCCAGCAGTCCCCGTCCGACAGGTAGCGACGAGCAGTACTTC. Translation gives CASSPRPTGSDEQYF. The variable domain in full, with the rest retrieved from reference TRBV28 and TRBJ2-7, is DVKVTQSSRYLVKRTGEKVFLECVQDMDHENMFWYRQDPGLGLRLIYFSYDVKMKEKGDIPEGYSVSREKKERFSLILESASTNQTSMYLCASSPRPTGSDEQYFGPGTRLTVT.

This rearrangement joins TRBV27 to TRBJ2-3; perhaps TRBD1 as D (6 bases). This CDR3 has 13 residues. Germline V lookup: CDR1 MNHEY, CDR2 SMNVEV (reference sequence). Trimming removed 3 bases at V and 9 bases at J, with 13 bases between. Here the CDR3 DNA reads TGTGCCAGCAGTTTGGGAAGAGGGGGAACGCAGTATTTT. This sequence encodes CASSLGRGGTQYF.

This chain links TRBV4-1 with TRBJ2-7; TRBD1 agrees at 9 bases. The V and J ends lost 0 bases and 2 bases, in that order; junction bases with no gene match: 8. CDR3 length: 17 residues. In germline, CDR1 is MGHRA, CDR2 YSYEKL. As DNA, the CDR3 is TGCGCCAGCAGCCAAGATCGATATAGGACAGGGGCCTACGAGCAGTACTTC. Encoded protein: CASSQDRYRTGAYEQYF.

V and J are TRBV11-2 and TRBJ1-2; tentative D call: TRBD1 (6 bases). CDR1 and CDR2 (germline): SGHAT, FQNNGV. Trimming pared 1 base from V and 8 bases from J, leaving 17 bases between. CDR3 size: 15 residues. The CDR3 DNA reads TGTGCCAGCAGCTTAGGCCTCTCAGGGGTCCCCGGCTACACCTTC. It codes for CASSLGLSGVPGYTF.

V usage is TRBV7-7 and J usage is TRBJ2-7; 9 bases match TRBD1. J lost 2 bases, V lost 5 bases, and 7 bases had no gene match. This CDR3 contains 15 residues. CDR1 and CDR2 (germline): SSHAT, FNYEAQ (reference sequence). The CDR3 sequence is CASSKGRDRAYEQYF. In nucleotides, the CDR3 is TGTGCCAGCAGCAAGGGCCGGGACAGGGCCTACGAGCAGTACTTC.

CDR3 loop: CASSLTSSGQPQHF. For the CDR3, the DNA is TGTGCCAGCAGTTTAACCTCATCGGGTCAGCCCCAGCATTTT. The gene calls are TRBV27 and TRBJ1-5, with D unclear. Trimming stripped 2 bases from V and 6 bases from J, with 11 bases between. The CDR3 is 14 amino acids. The germline CDR1 and CDR2 sequences are MNHEY and SMNVEV (reference sequence).

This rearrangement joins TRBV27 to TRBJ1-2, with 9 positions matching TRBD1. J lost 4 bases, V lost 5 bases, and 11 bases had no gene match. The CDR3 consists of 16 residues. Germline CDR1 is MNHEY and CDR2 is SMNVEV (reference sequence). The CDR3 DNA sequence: TGTGCCAGCAGTGTCTTACCGGGACAGGGCGTCTATGGCTACACCTTC. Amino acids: CASSVLPGQGVYGYTF.

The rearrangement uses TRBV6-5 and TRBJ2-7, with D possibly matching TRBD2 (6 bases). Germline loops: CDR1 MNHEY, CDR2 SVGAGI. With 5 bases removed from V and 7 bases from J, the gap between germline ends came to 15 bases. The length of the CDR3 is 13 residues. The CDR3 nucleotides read TGTGCCAGCAGTCCCAGGAGGGTTCGAGAGCAGTACTTC. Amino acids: CASSPRRVREQYF.

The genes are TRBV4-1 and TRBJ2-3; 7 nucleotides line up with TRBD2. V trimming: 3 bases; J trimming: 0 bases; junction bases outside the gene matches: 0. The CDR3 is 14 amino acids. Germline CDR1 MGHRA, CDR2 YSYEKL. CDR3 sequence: CASSHSGSTDTQYF. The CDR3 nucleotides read TGCGCCAGCAGCCATAGCGGGAGCACAGATACGCAGTATTTT.

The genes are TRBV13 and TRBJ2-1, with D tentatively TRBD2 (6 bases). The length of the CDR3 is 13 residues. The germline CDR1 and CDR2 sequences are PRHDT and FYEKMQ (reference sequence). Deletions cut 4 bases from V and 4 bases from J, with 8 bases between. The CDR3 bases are TGTGCCAGCAGCTCTGGACTATACAATGAGCAGTTCTTC. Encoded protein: CASSSGLYNEQFF.

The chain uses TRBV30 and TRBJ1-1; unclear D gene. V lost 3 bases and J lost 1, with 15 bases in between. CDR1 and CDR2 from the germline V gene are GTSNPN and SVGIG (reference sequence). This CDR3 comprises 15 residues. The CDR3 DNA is TGTGCCTGGAGCGCCACTTGGGAGGGGAACACTGAAGCTTTCTTT. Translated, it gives CAWSATWEGNTEAFF.

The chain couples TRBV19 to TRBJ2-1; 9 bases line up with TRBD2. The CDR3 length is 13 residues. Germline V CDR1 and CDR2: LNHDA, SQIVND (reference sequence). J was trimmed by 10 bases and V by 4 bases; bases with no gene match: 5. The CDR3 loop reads CASSRGLAHEQFF. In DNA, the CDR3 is TGTGCCAGTAGTAGGGGACTAGCACACGAGCAGTTCTTC.